Sequencing of this T cell receptor beta chain was carried out in a study of shared clonotypes between healthy human individuals. Naive CD8 populations comprised CD45RO-negative cells positively selected for CCR7, excluding terminally differentiated effector memory CD45RA+ cells. Measured with immunoSEQ multiplex PCR; TCRdb has only the in-frame clones, and not every one. This repertoire shows about 820,000 clones, 92% found once; its top ten account for about 24%. Trimming removed 6 bases at V and 4 bases at J, with 17 bases between. Germline CDR1 SEHNR, CDR2 FQNEAQ (reference sequence). The CDR3 runs 15 residues. Study results and limitations: When compared with the clonotypes that were shared by all four sorted-subset donors, the non-shared clonotypes turned out to have lower generation probabilities.

About this clone itself: Its specificity is unknown.

The V gene is TRBV7-9, the J gene TRBJ2-3, with a tentative D call TRBD2 (6 bases). This TCR was recovered from a young man in good health. Source material: naive CD8+ T cells sorted from blood. This CDR3 reads CASRGLSDSADTQYF. The CDR3 DNA is TGTGCCAGCAGGGGACTTAGCGATTCCGCAGATACGCAGTATTTT.